The 3 T cell receptor beta chains presented below share a single source sample, sequenced in a study of regulatory T cells in long-lasting Graves disease. As to time point: newly diagnosed GD, antithyroid drugs for less than 3 months. From PBMCs, RNA was extracted and then used to make the TCR library. With iRepertoire HTBI primers and Arm-PCR of CDR3 regions, TCR beta libraries were built. A single record per CDR3 protein comes from TCRdb applying MiXCR to the multiplex PCR reads. The table lists about 620,000 distinct CDR3 sequences, around 17% of them singletons. The same data also contributed to another study, on T cells in Graves' hyperthyroidism and ophthalmopathy.

Source: peripheral blood mononuclear cells (PBMCs), taken at new diagnosis, from a patient treated with antithyroid drugs. Receptor source: a woman aged 30 to 39 with Graves disease.

This clonotype was counted many times. The chain links TRBV6-5 to TRBJ2-7; D possibly matches TRBD1 or TRBD2 (6 bases each). The V end was cut by 0 bases, the J end by 2 bases, with 11 bases between. Germline V gene lookup returns CDR1 MNHEY and CDR2 SVGAGI. The CDR3 spans 15 residues. Written as DNA, the CDR3 is TGTGCCAGCAGTTACTCGGAGGGGGGACCCTACGAGCAGTACTTC. Translating it yields CASSYSEGGPYEQYF.

V usage is TRBV27 and J usage is TRBJ2-5, with D possibly being TRBD1 or TRBD2 (5 bases each). Germline V gives CDR1 MNHEY, CDR2 SMNVEV (reference sequence). The V and J ends lost 3 bases and 7 bases respectively, with 12 bases between them. This CDR3 comprises 13 residues. The CDR3 sequence: CASSFAGGGTQYF. CDR3 DNA: TGTGCCAGCAGTTTTGCCGGTGGGGGGACCCAGTACTTC.

This clonotype was picked up many times. The rearrangement joins TRBV10-3 to TRBJ2-1; 7 bases are shared with TRBD2. Trimming removed 10 bases from V and 12 bases from J; junction bases left unmatched: 15. There are 13 residues in the CDR3. Germline-derived CDR1 and CDR2 are ENHRY and SYGVKD. CDR3 protein: CANREEVGGGQFF. The CDR3, as DNA: TGTGCCAACCGGGAGGAAGTCGGTGGGGGGCAGTTCTTC.